The following is a TCR beta chain sequence with its context. Its antigen is still unknown. These data come from a study of post-analysis software for immune sequencing data. J lost 2 bases, V lost 2 bases, and 2 bases had no gene match. Germline V gene lookup returns CDR1 SGDLS and CDR2 YYNGEE. The CDR3 has 15 residues. Study-level findings and limits: Compared against controls, patients with multiple sclerosis displayed significantly lower normalized Chao1 diversity. About 5 TRBV segments (TRBV5-6, TRBV5-1 and TRBV20-1 among them) occurred more frequently in patients than in controls.

Unique-molecular-identifier-tagged TCR beta cDNA libraries were used. Roughly 510,000 cDNA molecules were recovered from an input of about 0.9 to 10 million T cells. TCRdb passed the PCR reads through MiXCR, listing each CDR3 protein once. The table lists hundreds of thousands of distinct CDR3 sequences, 30% of them singletons, with about 0.5% in the top ten. The chain joins TRBV9 to TRBJ2-1; TRBD1 matches 9 bases. This TCR was sampled from a girl under 18 with multiple sclerosis. The sequenced sample was blood. Here the CDR3 DNA reads TGTGCCAGCAGCGTCTGGGACAGGGCCTACAATGAGCAGTTCTTC. Translated, it gives CASSVWDRAYNEQFF.